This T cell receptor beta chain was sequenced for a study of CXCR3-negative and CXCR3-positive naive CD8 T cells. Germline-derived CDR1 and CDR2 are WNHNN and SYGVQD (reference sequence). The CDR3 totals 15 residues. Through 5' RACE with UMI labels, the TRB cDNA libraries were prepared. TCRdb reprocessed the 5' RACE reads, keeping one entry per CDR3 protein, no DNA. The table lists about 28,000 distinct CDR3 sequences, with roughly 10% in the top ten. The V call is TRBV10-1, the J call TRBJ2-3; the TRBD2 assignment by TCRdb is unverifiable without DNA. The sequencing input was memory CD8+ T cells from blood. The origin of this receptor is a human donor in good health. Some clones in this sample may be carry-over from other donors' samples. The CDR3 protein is CASSYLAGSTDTQYF.